Listed below are T cell receptor beta chains from one sample, sequenced in a study of vaccination effects on CD4 cells after COVID-19. Antigens for these TCRs are unknown. Produced via immunoSEQ multiplex PCR; TCRdb's table is partial and in-frame only. The table has roughly 45,000 clones, approximately 72% seen once. The sequencing here drew on CD4+ T cells from PBMCs cultured without peptide, taken after COVID-19 vaccination. All receptors derive from a human donor who received a COVID-19 vaccine. Each CDR3 is given with its conserved first and last residue. A D gene is named only where the DNA matches it firmly. The size entry is marked missing in some rows and otherwise reads once, few, many or a size class.

CDR3 DNA | CDR3 protein | V gene | clone size | J gene | D gene
TGTGCCAGCAGCGCACCCCCAGGGGAGGGTACCGGGGAGCTGTTTTTT | CASSAPPGEGTGELFF | TRBV5-4 | few | TRBJ2-2 | .
TGTGCCAGCAGCCAAGTTTGGGACAGGGGCCGACGATACAATGAGCAGTTCTTC | CASSQVWDRGRRYNEQFF | TRBV14 | . | TRBJ2-1 | TRBD1
TGTGCCAGCAGTTCCGTAGAAACCCCACAGGGTGCAGATACGCAGTATTTT | CASSSVETPQGADTQYF | TRBV2 | . | TRBJ2-3 | .
TGCGCCAGCAGGACTAGACAGGGGGGTCCCTGGGACGAGCAGTACTTC | CASRTRQGGPWDEQYF | TRBV5-1 | once | TRBJ2-7 | TRBD1
TGTGCCAGCAGCTTTGGTTTGCGGGGTGAGCAGTTCTTC | CASSFGLRGEQFF | TRBV11-2 | . | TRBJ2-1 | .
TGTGCCACCAGCAGAGATCCGGGTGGCAATCAGCCCCAGCATTTT | CATSRDPGGNQPQHF | TRBV15 | . | TRBJ1-5 | .
TGTGCTAGTGGTTTATCGGGGGGCGATGAGCAGTTCTTC | CASGLSGGDEQFF | TRBV12-5 | . | TRBJ2-1 | .
TGTGCCAGCACTCCGCGTACTAGTTTTAGCTCCTACAATGAGCAGTTCTTC | CASTPRTSFSSYNEQFF | TRBV7-9 | . | TRBJ2-1 | .
TGTGCCAGCAGCCGGGACAGCACAGATACGCAGTATTTT | CASSRDSTDTQYF | TRBV7-7 | . | TRBJ2-3 | .
TGTGCCAGCAGCGTAGGAGGTCAGACTACAGATACGCAGTATTTT | CASSVGGQTTDTQYF | TRBV9 | . | TRBJ2-3 | .
TGTGCCAGCAGCCCCTTAGTGGAGGGGGCAGCGAACACTGAAGCTTTCTTT | CASSPLVEGAANTEAFF | TRBV14 | once | TRBJ1-1 | TRBD1
TGTGCCACCAGTGATACCGGGACCTATGGCTACACCTTC | CATSDTGTYGYTF | TRBV24-1 | . | TRBJ1-2 | .
TGTGCCAGCAGCTCTCTTAGCGGGAGCTCCTACAATGAGCAGTTCTTC | CASSSLSGSSYNEQFF | TRBV11-2 | once | TRBJ2-1 | TRBD2
TGTGCCAGCAGCCAGAGACTAGCGGGGGGCAATGAGCAGTTCTTC | CASSQRLAGGNEQFF | TRBV14 | . | TRBJ2-1 | TRBD2
TGCGCCAGCAGCGGCGGAAGCGGAGTCTCCTACAATGAGCAGTTCTTC | CASSGGSGVSYNEQFF | TRBV5-1 | . | TRBJ2-1 | .
TGCGCCAGCAGACCCCCCGAGACAGGGTTAGGCGAGCAGTACTTC | CASRPPETGLGEQYF | TRBV5-1 | . | TRBJ2-7 | TRBD1
TGTGCGTCGGGAGGAACAGATACGCAGTATTTT | CASGGTDTQYF | TRBV12-3/TRBV12-4 | . | TRBJ2-3 | TRBD2
TGTGCCACCAGTGATTCGGGGGGCCCCGGCTTTCAGCCCCAGCATTTT | CATSDSGGPGFQPQHF | TRBV24-1 | . | TRBJ1-5 | .
TGTGCCAGCAGCTTGGACGGAACTAACTATGGCTACACCTTC | CASSLDGTNYGYTF | TRBV5-6 | once | TRBJ1-2 | .
TGTGCCAGCAGCTGGACAGGGAGAGTGAACACTGAAGCTTTCTTT | CASSWTGRVNTEAFF | TRBV7-2 | . | TRBJ1-1 | TRBD1
TGTGCCAGTAGTATAGATGGTAGGGGGATCGGGGCAGATACGCAGTATTTT | CASSIDGRGIGADTQYF | TRBV19 | . | TRBJ2-3 | .
TGTGCCAGCAACAATACAGGGGGCCACACTGAAGCTTTCTTT | CASNNTGGHTEAFF | TRBV6-6 | . | TRBJ1-1 | TRBD1
TGTGCCAGCAGTGAGGGACTAGCGGGGCCTCAAGAGACCCAGTACTTC | CASSEGLAGPQETQYF | TRBV2 | once | TRBJ2-5 | TRBD2
TGTGCCAGTGAGGCCTCCGGGGCCAACGTCCTGACTTTC | CASEASGANVLTF | TRBV18 | . | TRBJ2-6 | .
TGTGCCAGCAGTGTAGAGGTTGAATCACACACCATATATTTT | CASSVEVESHTIYF | TRBV2 | . | TRBJ1-3 | .
TGCGCCAGCAGCGGACAGGGAAACACTGAAGCTTTCTTT | CASSGQGNTEAFF | TRBV10-2 | . | TRBJ1-1 | TRBD1